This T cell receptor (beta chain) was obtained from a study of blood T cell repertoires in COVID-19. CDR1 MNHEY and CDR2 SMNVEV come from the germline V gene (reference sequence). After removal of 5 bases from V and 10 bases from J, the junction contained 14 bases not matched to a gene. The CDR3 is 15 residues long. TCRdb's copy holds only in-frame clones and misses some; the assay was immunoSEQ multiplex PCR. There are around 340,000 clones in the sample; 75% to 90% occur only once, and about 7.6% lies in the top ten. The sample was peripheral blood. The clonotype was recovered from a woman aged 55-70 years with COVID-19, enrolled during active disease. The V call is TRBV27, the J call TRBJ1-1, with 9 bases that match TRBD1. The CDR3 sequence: CASSPQTGGFLRAFF. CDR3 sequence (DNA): TGTGCCAGCAGTCCTCAGACAGGGGGGTTTCTAAGAGCTTTCTTT.